Below, one T cell receptor (beta chain) is given with its context. Primers for the PCR totalled 60 Vbeta and 13 Jbeta. The table came from immunoSEQ multiplex PCR; TCRdb's copy has only in-frame clones and leaves some out. This sample carries more than 95,000 clones, about three quarters of them seen once, and the ten largest clones take approximately 1.1%. The data were obtained in a study of cytomegalovirus exposure and HLA in healthy donors. The CDR3 totals 16 residues. The V and J ends lost 3 bases and 3 bases respectively, with 18 bases between them. Per germline, CDR1 SGHRS and CDR2 YFSETQ. This chain joins TRBV5-1 and TRBJ2-5; the D gene is possibly TRBD2 (6 bases). What was sequenced was PBMCs. The source is a woman aged 25 to 39 in good health and CMV-seronegative. CDR3: CASSYGGFAPEETQYF. Here the CDR3 DNA reads TGCGCCAGCAGCTATGGGGGGTTTGCACCCGAAGAGACCCAGTACTTC.